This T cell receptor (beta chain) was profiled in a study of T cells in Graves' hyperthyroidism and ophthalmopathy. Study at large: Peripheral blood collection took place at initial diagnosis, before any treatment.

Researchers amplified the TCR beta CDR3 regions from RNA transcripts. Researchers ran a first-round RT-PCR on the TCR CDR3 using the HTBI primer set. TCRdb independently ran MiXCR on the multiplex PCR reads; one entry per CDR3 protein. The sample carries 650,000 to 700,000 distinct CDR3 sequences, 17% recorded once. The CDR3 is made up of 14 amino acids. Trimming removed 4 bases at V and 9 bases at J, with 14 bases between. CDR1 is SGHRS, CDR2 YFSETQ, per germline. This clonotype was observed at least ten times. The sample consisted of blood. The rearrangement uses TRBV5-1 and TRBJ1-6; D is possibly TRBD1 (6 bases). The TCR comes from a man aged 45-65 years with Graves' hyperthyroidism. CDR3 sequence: CASSPRGAFSPLHF. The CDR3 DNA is TGCGCCAGCAGCCCAAGGGGGGCCTTTTCACCCCTCCACTTT.